One sample yielded the 21 T cell receptor beta chains listed below, sequenced in a study of cytomegalovirus exposure and HLA in healthy donors. PCR used 60 Vbeta primers and 13 Jbeta primers. Measured with immunoSEQ multiplex PCR; TCRdb has only the in-frame clones, and not every one. This table holds around 140,000 clones. Material for sequencing was PBMCs. The receptor source for this set is a man younger than 35 in good health and CMV-seronegative.

The V and J genes are TRBV30 and TRBJ1-2; 9 bases map to TRBD1. CDR3 size: 11 residues. CDR1 is GTSNPN, CDR2 SVGIG, per germline (reference sequence). The V segment lost 7 bases and the J segment 7 bases; nucleotides outside the gene matches: 4. CDR3: CAYTGGSGYTF. CDR3 bases: TGTGCCTACACAGGGGGCAGTGGCTACACCTTC.

CDR3 DNA: TGTGCCAGCAGCTTAACTAGCGGGGTTTACGAGCAGTACTTC. Translating gives CASSLTSGVYEQYF. The gene calls are TRBV7-2 and TRBJ2-7; TRBD2 matches 10 bases. CDR3 size: 14 residues. Germline V lookup: CDR1 SGHTA, CDR2 FQGNSA. Losses at the gene ends were 2 bases for V and 4 bases for J; bases not matched to a gene: 2.

The chain joins TRBV2 to TRBJ2-7, with 7 bases lining up with TRBD1. CDR1 and CDR2 (germline): SNHLY, FYNNEI. CDR3 length equals 14 residues. V shed 8 bases, J shed 3 bases, and the junction held 10 bases outside the gene matches. The CDR3 DNA sequence: TGTGCCAGCGATCAGGACAGGTCCGACTACGAGCAGTACTTC. Protein sequence: CASDQDRSDYEQYF. Filled out from reference TRBV2 and TRBJ2-7, the complete variable domain reads EPEVTQTPSHQVTQMGQEVILRCVPISNHLYFYWYRQILGQKVEFLVSFYNNEISEKSEIFDDQFSVERPDGSNFTLKIRSTKLEDSAMYFCASDQDRSDYEQYFGPGTRLTVT.

V is TRBV28 and J is TRBJ1-6, with 7 bases lining up with TRBD1. J was trimmed by 10 bases and V by 10 bases; bases with no gene match: 7. Per the germline V gene, CDR1 is MDHEN and CDR2 is SYDVKM. The CDR3 loop spans 12 amino acids. This CDR3 reads CATHRGWSPLHF. The CDR3 DNA reads as TGTGCCACGCACAGGGGTTGGTCACCCCTCCACTTT.

The rearrangement links TRBV5-6 to TRBJ2-2, with 7 bases aligning to TRBD2. There are 16 residues in the CDR3. In germline, CDR1 is SGHDT, CDR2 YYEEEE. The J segment lost 1 base and the V segment lost 3 bases, leaving 6 bases of the junction unmatched. CDR3 bases: TGTGCCAGCAGCTCCTTGCCTAGCGGGAACACCGGGGAGCTGTTTTTT. Translation: CASSSLPSGNTGELFF.

This chain links TRBV27 with TRBJ1-1; TRBD1 might be the D (5 bases). The CDR3 is 13 amino acids. V was clipped by 1 base and J by 3 bases, with 6 bases between them. From germline, CDR1 is MNHEY and CDR2 SMNVEV (reference sequence). CDR3: CASSLWGDTEAFF. The CDR3, as DNA: TGTGCCAGCAGTTTATGGGGGGACACTGAAGCTTTCTTT.

The chain has TRBV6-6 and TRBJ2-6, with TRBD1 as a possible D gene (5 bases). The V and J ends lost 4 bases and 4 bases respectively, with 14 bases between them. The germline gives CDR1 MNHNY, CDR2 SVGAGI (reference sequence). The CDR3 consists of 16 residues. The CDR3 bases are TGTGCCAGCAGTTCCATTCCAGGGTTCGGGGCCAACGTCCTGACTTTC. Translated, it gives CASSSIPGFGANVLTF.

The rearrangement uses TRBV19 and TRBJ1-3; 9 nucleotides align to TRBD1. The CDR3 has 18 amino acids. The germline V gene encodes CDR1 LNHDA and CDR2 SQIVND (reference sequence). With V trimmed by 1 base and J by 1 base, 8 bases remained unmatched. The CDR3 DNA sequence: TGTGCCAGTAGTATAGGCAGACAGGGGGGAGAATCTGGAAACACCATATATTTT. Protein product: CASSIGRQGGESGNTIYF.

This chain uses TRBV5-6 with TRBJ1-2, with TRBD1 matching over 8 bases. CDR3 size: 14 residues. The ends lost 5 bases at V and 3 bases at J; junction bases unmatched: 6. CDR1 and CDR2 from the germline V gene are SGHDT and YYEEEE. The CDR3 DNA reads TGTGCCAGCAGTTTCGGGACAGGTGACTATGGCTACACCTTC. Amino acid sequence: CASSFGTGDYGYTF.

The chain links TRBV10-3 to TRBJ2-3, with 7 bases fitting TRBD2. V trimming: 6 bases; J trimming: 4 bases; junction bases outside the gene matches: 10. CDR3 length: 15 residues. Germline V gene data show CDR1 as ENHRY and CDR2 as SYGVKD. This CDR3 reads CAISLGLDGPDTQYF. In nucleotides, the CDR3 is TGTGCCATCAGCCTCGGACTAGATGGTCCAGATACGCAGTATTTT.

The chain has TRBV19 and TRBJ1-1; 7 bases match TRBD1. V shed 10 bases, J shed 0 bases, and the junction held 11 bases outside the gene matches. There are 15 residues in the CDR3. Germline loops: CDR1 LNHDA, CDR2 SQIVND (reference sequence). CDR3 protein: CATFRGSFMNTEAFF. CDR3 nucleotide sequence: TGTGCCACCTTCAGGGGGTCTTTCATGAACACTGAAGCTTTCTTT.

J is TRBJ1-1 and V is TRBV14; 8 bases agree with TRBD1. This CDR3 is 16 amino acids long. V trimming: 2 bases; J trimming: 1 base; junction bases outside the gene matches: 6. The germline V gene encodes CDR1 SGHDN and CDR2 FVKESK. This CDR3 reads CASSQHPGGWNTEAFF. The DNA for the CDR3 is TGTGCCAGCAGCCAACACCCAGGGGGCTGGAACACTGAAGCTTTCTTT.

The rearrangement uses TRBV5-1 and TRBJ2-7, with a tentative D call TRBD1 (6 bases). V lost 0 bases to trimming and J lost 2 bases, with 9 bases between them. The V gene's germline CDR1 is SGHRS and CDR2 YFSETQ. The CDR3 runs to 14 residues. The CDR3 DNA is TGCGCCAGCAGCTTGGATGGGGGCCCCTACGAGCAGTACTTC. Its protein product is CASSLDGGPYEQYF. The complete variable domain, with remaining parts taken from reference TRBV5-1 and TRBJ2-7, reads KAGVTQTPRYLIKTRGQQVTLSCSPISGHRSVSWYQQTPGQGLQFLFEYFSETQRNKGNFPGRFSGRQFSNSRSEMNVSTLELGDSALYLCASSLDGGPYEQYFGPGTRLTVT.

V and J are TRBV4-1 and TRBJ1-2, with D possibly TRBD1 on 5 matching bases. Trimming stripped 3 bases from V and 7 bases from J, with 15 bases between. The length of the CDR3 is 14 residues. Germline lookup yields CDR1 MGHRA and CDR2 YSYEKL. This chain's CDR3 is CASSQQQAMSGYTF. CDR3 nucleotide sequence: TGCGCCAGCAGCCAGCAACAGGCTATGAGTGGCTACACCTTC.

The chain employs TRBV7-2 and TRBJ2-7; D gene unclear. V dropped 1 base and J dropped 3 bases, with 10 bases sitting between them. The germline gives CDR1 SGHTA, CDR2 FQGNSA. The CDR3 sequence is 14 residues long. CDR3 nucleotides: TGTGCCAGCAGCTTAGTTCGGTCTGGCTACGAGCAGTACTTC. Encoded protein: CASSLVRSGYEQYF. Full variable domain (missing parts from reference TRBV7-2 and TRBJ2-7): GAGVSQSPSNKVTEKGKDVELRCDPISGHTALYWYRQSLGQGLEFLIYFQGNSAPDKSGLPSDRFSAERTGGSVSTLTIQRTQQEDSAVYLCASSLVRSGYEQYFGPGTRLTVT.

J is TRBJ2-7 and V is TRBV7-3; 9 nucleotides agree with TRBD1. Germline CDR1 reads SGHTA; CDR2 reads FQGTGA. Germline trimming cut 6 bases from V and 13 bases from J; bases unmatched to any gene: 10. CDR3 length equals 12 residues. In nucleotides, the CDR3 is TGTGCCAGCAGTCAACAGGGGGACAGGGTATACTTC. Amino acids: CASSQQGDRVYF.

The chain has TRBV6-5 and TRBJ1-5; no firm D call. V was shortened by 0 bases and J by 7 bases, with 10 bases between the two germline ends. The CDR3 contains 14 residues. Germline lookup yields CDR1 MNHEY and CDR2 SVGAGI. The CDR3 reads CASSYSGSGQPQHF. The CDR3 nucleotides read TGTGCCAGCAGTTACTCGGGCAGTGGACAGCCCCAGCATTTT.

The chain links TRBV28 to TRBJ1-5, with 9 bases matching TRBD1. V was pared by 0 bases and J by 5 bases, with 5 bases of the junction left unmatched. CDR1 and CDR2 (germline): MDHEN, SYDVKM. The CDR3 totals 16 residues. CDR3 amino acids: CASSLWRTGVDQPQHF. DNA of the CDR3: TGTGCCAGCAGTTTATGGCGGACAGGGGTTGATCAGCCCCAGCATTTT. Variable domain in full (rest from reference TRBV28 and TRBJ1-5): DVKVTQSSRYLVKRTGEKVFLECVQDMDHENMFWYRQDPGLGLRLIYFSYDVKMKEKGDIPEGYSVSREKKERFSLILESASTNQTSMYLCASSLWRTGVDQPQHFGDGTRLSIL.

CDR3 in amino acids: CSVEKPPYEQYF. Here the CDR3 DNA reads TGCAGCGTTGAGAAACCCCCCTACGAGCAGTACTTC. The chain links TRBV29-1 to TRBJ2-5; D gene ambiguous. With the DNA end fitting TRBJ2-7 better, the J assignment may be wrong. The CDR3 is 12 amino acids. The germline CDR1 and CDR2 sequences are SQVTM and ANQGSEA.

The V gene is TRBV5-4, the J gene TRBJ2-7; a possible D gene is TRBD2 (6 bases). The CDR3 contains 12 residues. Germline-derived CDR1 and CDR2 are SGHNT and YYREEE (reference sequence). V was clipped by 4 bases and J by 11 bases, with 16 bases between them. The CDR3 bases are TGTGCCAGCAGCGCGGGACCGTATCTTAAGTACTTC. Its protein is CASSAGPYLKYF. The full variable domain, in which reference TRBV5-4 and TRBJ2-7 provide the parts outside the CDR3, is ETGVTQSPTHLIKTRGQQVTLRCSSQSGHNTVSWYQQALGQGPQFIFQYYREEENGRGNFPPRFSGLQFPNYSSELNVNALELDDSALYLCASSAGPYLKYFGPGTRLTVT.

The rearrangement joins TRBV28 to TRBJ1-4; 7 nucleotides align to TRBD1. The CDR3 consists of 13 residues. The V and J ends lost 10 bases and 5 bases, in that order; junction bases with no gene match: 7. Per the germline V gene, CDR1 is MDHEN and CDR2 is SYDVKM. CDR3 loop: CATRSGQNEKLFF. The DNA for the CDR3 is TGTGCCACCAGATCGGGACAGAATGAAAAACTGTTTTTT.